This T cell receptor beta chain derives from a study of OX40 agonist ivuxolimab in advanced cancers. Study information: The study treated patients with ivuxolimab, an agonistic anti-OX40 (CD134) antibody. Earlier treatment with anti-PD-1, anti-PD-L1 or anti-CTLA-4 was permitted, and about 40% had received some. Overall study results and limits: Antigen targets of the expanded peripheral T cells went undetermined. Expanded clones were, on average, more numerous in CD8+ T cells than in CD4+.

This clone showed up just a few times. Its antigen is still unknown. Profiling relied on immunoSEQ multiplex PCR, and the TCRdb table lists in-frame clones only, not all of them. The data hold tens of thousands of clones, with 79% observed a single time. The clonotype originates from an adult with an advanced solid tumor such as melanoma, head and neck, liver or kidney cancer. Specimen: CD4+ or CD8+ T cells sorted from blood, collected in a trial of the OX40 agonist ivuxolimab.

CDR3 nucleotides: TGTGCCAGCAGCTCCCCCCCGGGCGGGAGTAGCGAGCAGTACTTC. Translated, it gives CASSSPPGGSSEQYF. V and J are TRBV7-9 and TRBJ2-7; 7 bases fit TRBD2. V lost 4 bases to trimming and J lost 6 bases; unmatched junction nucleotides: 12. The germline gives CDR1 SEHNR, CDR2 FQNEAQ (reference sequence). The CDR3 runs to 15 residues.